What follows are 27 T cell receptor beta chains derived from one specimen sequenced in a study of blood T cell repertoires in COVID-19. Repertoires were generated with immunoSEQ multiplex PCR, while TCRdb's copy carries only in-frame clones and drops some. This sample carries 43,000 or so clones, approximately 86% of them seen once, and the ten largest clones take roughly 15%. The sample consisted of peripheral blood. The receptors originated from a man aged 60 to 69 with active or convalescent COVID-19.

This chain connects TRBV6-1 to TRBJ2-7; TRBD1 matches at 10 bases. The ends lost 4 bases at V and 2 bases at J; junction bases unmatched: 8. CDR1 is MNHNS, CDR2 SASEGT, per germline. CDR3 length equals 16 residues. The CDR3: CASSVNRDRGAYEQYF. The CDR3 DNA reads as TGTGCCAGCAGTGTAAACCGGGACAGGGGAGCCTACGAGCAGTACTTC.

This clone occurred a few times. This sequence joins TRBV10-3 and TRBJ1-4, with no clear D. Trimming took off 0 bases at V and 1 base at J, with 6 bases between the two ends. This CDR3 spans 15 amino acids. The germline gives CDR1 ENHRY, CDR2 SYGVKD. CDR3 residues: CAISESRETNEKLFF. The CDR3 nucleotides read TGTGCCATCAGTGAGTCAAGAGAAACTAATGAAAAACTGTTTTTT.

The chain carries TRBV7-3 and TRBJ2-7; perhaps TRBD2 as D (6 bases). The CDR3 is 14 residues long. In germline, CDR1 is SGHTA, CDR2 FQGTGA. With 6 bases removed from V and 7 bases from J, the gap between germline ends came to 19 bases. CDR3 amino acids: CASRRDLGAVEQYF. The CDR3 DNA reads as TGTGCCAGCAGGCGGGACCTAGGGGCAGTGGAGCAGTACTTC.

J is TRBJ1-2 and V is TRBV3-1 (or the pseudogene TRBV3-2), with a weak D call TRBD1 (5 bases). Germline V gene data show CDR1 as LGHDT and CDR2 as YNNKEL (reference sequence). This CDR3 has 14 residues. Trimming stripped 0 bases from V and 6 bases from J, with 11 bases between. The CDR3 coding sequence is TGTGCCAGCAGCCAAGATAACGCAGGGAATGGCTACACCTTC. Residues: CASSQDNAGNGYTF.

The chain joins TRBV29-1 to TRBJ2-7, with 10 bases matching TRBD2. The germline CDR1 and CDR2 sequences are SQVTM and ANQGSEA. Unmatched junction bases numbered 13, after V lost 2 bases and J lost 9 bases. CDR3 length: 15 residues. CDR3 coding DNA: TGCAGCGTTGAATTTCTAGCGGGGGACTCTACGACGCAGTACTTC. Encoded protein: CSVEFLAGDSTTQYF.

The chain joins TRBV28 to TRBJ1-1; TRBD1 aligns across 7 bases. The CDR3 contains 17 residues. Germline V lookup: CDR1 MDHEN, CDR2 SYDVKM. V lost 4 bases and J lost 1; bases outside the gene matches: 12. The CDR3 loop reads CASSYRQGRGENTEAFF. The CDR3 region has the DNA TGTGCCAGCAGTTACCGCCAGGGCAGGGGGGAGAACACTGAAGCTTTCTTT. Drawing the rest from reference TRBV28 and TRBJ1-1, the complete variable domain is DVKVTQSSRYLVKRTGEKVFLECVQDMDHENMFWYRQDPGLGLRLIYFSYDVKMKEKGDIPEGYSVSREKKERFSLILESASTNQTSMYLCASSYRQGRGENTEAFFGQGTRLTVV.

J is TRBJ2-5 and V is TRBV7-9; 11 bases line up with TRBD2. Trimming took 2 bases from V and 0 from J; bases not matched to a gene: 8. There are 18 residues in the CDR3. CDR1 is SEHNR and CDR2 is FQNEAQ in the germline V gene (reference sequence). CDR3 in amino acids: CASSLPSGGPTYQETQYF. The CDR3 DNA is TGTGCCAGCAGCTTACCTAGCGGGGGGCCTACGTACCAAGAGACCCAGTACTTC.

The J gene is TRBJ1-1, the V gene TRBV29-1, with D uncertain. The CDR3 is 11 amino acids. Trimming pared 7 bases from V and 3 bases from J, leaving 9 bases between. The germline CDR1 and CDR2 sequences are SQVTM and ANQGSEA. Here the CDR3 reads CSALEYTEAFF. The CDR3 DNA follows: TGCAGCGCCCTAGAGTACACTGAAGCTTTCTTT.

The chain is built from TRBV28 and TRBJ1-4; TRBD1 is a possible D gene (5 bases). The CDR3 extends over 13 amino acids. Germline CDR1 MDHEN, CDR2 SYDVKM. Trimming stripped 6 bases from V and 5 bases from J, with 10 bases between. The CDR3 loop is CASRGEGNEKLFF. CDR3 coding DNA: TGTGCCAGCAGAGGGGAGGGGAATGAAAAACTGTTTTTT.

The rearrangement joins TRBV18 to TRBJ2-5; a weak D match, TRBD1 (5 bases). Germline CDR1 is KGHSH and CDR2 is LQKENI. CDR3 length equals 13 residues. V gave up 2 bases and J gave up 3 bases, with 7 bases separating them. DNA for the CDR3: TGTGCCAGCTCACCAGGCAGGGAAGAGACCCAGTACTTC. Amino acid sequence: CASSPGREETQYF.

V is TRBV2 and J is TRBJ2-7, with D possibly TRBD2 on 5 matching bases. V was shortened by 3 bases and J by 2 bases, with 11 bases between the two germline ends. Germline lookup yields CDR1 SNHLY and CDR2 FYNNEI. The CDR3 is made up of 14 amino acids. The CDR3 DNA reads as TGTGCCAGCAGTGATTACGGGGTTCCCTACGAGCAGTACTTC. Its protein is CASSDYGVPYEQYF.

The chain couples TRBV7-9 to TRBJ1-4; D may be TRBD1 (5 bases). In germline, CDR1 is SEHNR, CDR2 FQNEAQ (reference sequence). The length of the CDR3 is 12 residues. V gave up 6 bases and J gave up 8 bases, with 10 bases separating them. The CDR3 protein is CASRGPGEKLFF. Here the CDR3 DNA reads TGTGCCAGCAGGGGGCCCGGAGAAAAACTGTTTTTT.

The chain uses TRBV19 and TRBJ1-2, with D possibly matching TRBD1 (6 bases). Looked up from germline, CDR1 is LNHDA and CDR2 is SQIVND (reference sequence). CDR3 length equals 14 residues. Trimming removed 6 bases from V and 5 bases from J, with 16 bases in between. The CDR3 protein is CASSPTGNLYGYTF. The CDR3, as DNA: TGTGCCAGTAGCCCAACAGGGAACCTTTATGGCTACACCTTC.

The genes are TRBV4-1 and TRBJ2-1, with 9 bases aligning to TRBD2. V lost 4 bases and J lost 4; bases outside the gene matches: 8. The CDR3 is 16 amino acids. In germline, CDR1 is MGHRA, CDR2 YSYEKL. CDR3 DNA sequence: TGCGCCAGCAGCCCATCAGCGGGGGGCCCATACAATGAGCAGTTCTTC. Amino acids: CASSPSAGGPYNEQFF.

In nucleotides, the CDR3 is TGCGCCAGCAGCTTGGCTGCAGGGCTGAACACTGAAGCTTTCTTT. Amino acid sequence: CASSLAAGLNTEAFF. The V gene is TRBV5-1, the J gene TRBJ1-1; D is perhaps TRBD1 (5 bases). V lost 0 bases to trimming and J lost 0 bases, with 9 bases between them. Germline V gene sequence: CDR1 SGHRS, CDR2 YFSETQ. CDR3 length equals 15 residues.

This chain links TRBV7-3 with TRBJ1-2; a weak D match, TRBD1 (6 bases). CDR3 size: 14 residues. The ends were cut back, 10 bases at V and 8 bases at J, with 23 bases in the middle. CDR1 SGHTA and CDR2 FQGTGA come from the germline V gene. CDR3 DNA: TGTGCCACCGAACTCTCTCCGGGAACAGGGGGCTACACCTTC. This sequence encodes CATELSPGTGGYTF.

This sequence joins TRBV5-8 and TRBJ1-3; a weak D match, TRBD1 (6 bases). The CDR3 covers 15 residues. The germline V gene has CDR1 SGHTS and CDR2 YDEGEE. V shed 0 bases and J shed 5 bases, with 12 bases lying between them. The CDR3, as DNA: TGTGCCAGCAGCTTGGAACCTGGGGACAGAAACACCATATATTTT. Protein sequence: CASSLEPGDRNTIYF.

This chain joins TRBV5-1 and TRBJ2-3, with TRBD1 as a possible D gene (6 bases). The germline V gene encodes CDR1 SGHRS and CDR2 YFSETQ. CDR3 length: 14 residues. V lost 2 bases and J lost 5, with 12 bases in between. The CDR3 loop is CASSLRTERDTQYF. CDR3 coding DNA: TGCGCCAGCAGCTTAAGGACAGAAAGAGATACGCAGTATTTT.

V is TRBV30 and J is TRBJ1-4, with 9 bases matching TRBD1. Germline V gives CDR1 GTSNPN, CDR2 SVGIG (reference sequence). Trimming took 3 bases from V and 6 from J; bases not matched to a gene: 5. The CDR3 consists of 14 residues. CDR3 sequence (DNA): TGTGCCTGGAGCCGACAGGGGGTGGATGAAAAACTGTTTTTT. Translating gives CAWSRQGVDEKLFF.

This chain links TRBV9 with TRBJ2-1, with D perhaps matching TRBD2 (7 bases). Deletions cut 3 bases from V and 8 bases from J, with 18 bases between. The CDR3 is 15 residues long. Per germline, CDR1 SGDLS and CDR2 YYNGEE. CDR3 bases: TGTGCCAGCAGCGCTAGGGGGGGTCTGTTGGATGAGCAGTTCTTC. Its protein is CASSARGGLLDEQFF.

The genes are TRBV6-2 or TRBV6-3 and TRBJ1-3; D is undetermined. The germline V and J ends were trimmed by 1 base and 0 bases, with 10 bases remaining between them. Germline CDR1 and CDR2: MNHEY and SVGEGT. CDR3 length equals 16 residues. CDR3 amino acids: CASSYWRLNSGNTIYF. For the CDR3, the DNA is TGTGCCAGCAGTTACTGGCGGCTTAACTCTGGAAACACCATATATTTT.

The chain is built from TRBV7-9 and TRBJ1-5, with a weak D call TRBD1 (6 bases). Germline V CDR1 and CDR2: SEHNR, FQNEAQ (reference sequence). V lost 4 bases and J 4 bases, leaving 8 bases between the germline ends. CDR3 length: 13 residues. The chain's CDR3 is CASSSTGNQPQHF. The CDR3 region has the DNA TGTGCCAGCAGCTCAACAGGGAATCAGCCCCAGCATTTT.

The V gene is TRBV24-1, the J gene TRBJ2-2; a weak D match, TRBD1 (6 bases). This CDR3 comprises 16 residues. V gave up 2 bases and J gave up 4 bases, with 13 bases separating them. CDR1 and CDR2 from the germline V gene are KGHDR and SFDVKD. The CDR3 spells CATSDSDRSRTGELFF. Here the CDR3 DNA reads TGTGCCACCAGTGATTCCGACAGGTCGCGCACCGGGGAGCTGTTTTTT.

This clone was seen many times. This chain uses TRBV24-1 with TRBJ2-2; 7 bases agree with TRBD1. The J segment lost 1 base and the V segment lost 5 bases, leaving 3 bases of the junction unmatched. There are 15 residues in the CDR3. The germline gives CDR1 KGHDR, CDR2 SFDVKD. In nucleotides, the CDR3 is TGTGCCACCAGTGGGAGGACAGGGAACACCGGGGAGCTGTTTTTT. Its translation is CATSGRTGNTGELFF.

The gene calls are TRBV28 and TRBJ2-2, with 13 bases fitting TRBD2. Per germline, CDR1 MDHEN and CDR2 SYDVKM. This CDR3 region has 18 residues. V gave up 5 bases and J gave up 2 bases; unmatched junction bases: 8. Written as DNA, the CDR3 is TGTGCCAGCAGTACGGGACTAGCGGGGATAATTAACACCGGGGAGCTGTTTTTT. This sequence encodes CASSTGLAGIINTGELFF.

This clone appeared a few times. V and J are TRBV11-2 and TRBJ1-1, with D unclear. CDR1 SGHAT and CDR2 FQNNGV come from the germline V gene. V was shortened by 2 bases and J by 2 bases, with 9 bases between the two germline ends. CDR3 length: 14 residues. The chain's CDR3 is CASSLIVPNTEAFF. In nucleotides, the CDR3 is TGTGCCAGCAGCTTAATAGTTCCCAACACTGAAGCTTTCTTT.

The rearrangement uses TRBV28 and TRBJ2-1, with a tentative D call TRBD2 (5 bases). Germline V gene data show CDR1 as MDHEN and CDR2 as SYDVKM. This CDR3 has 15 amino acids. V was shortened by 5 bases and J by 0 bases, with 11 bases between the two germline ends. In DNA form, the CDR3 reads TGTGCCAGCAGTCCCGGAGGCGTCTCCTACAATGAGCAGTTCTTC. Protein: CASSPGGVSYNEQFF.